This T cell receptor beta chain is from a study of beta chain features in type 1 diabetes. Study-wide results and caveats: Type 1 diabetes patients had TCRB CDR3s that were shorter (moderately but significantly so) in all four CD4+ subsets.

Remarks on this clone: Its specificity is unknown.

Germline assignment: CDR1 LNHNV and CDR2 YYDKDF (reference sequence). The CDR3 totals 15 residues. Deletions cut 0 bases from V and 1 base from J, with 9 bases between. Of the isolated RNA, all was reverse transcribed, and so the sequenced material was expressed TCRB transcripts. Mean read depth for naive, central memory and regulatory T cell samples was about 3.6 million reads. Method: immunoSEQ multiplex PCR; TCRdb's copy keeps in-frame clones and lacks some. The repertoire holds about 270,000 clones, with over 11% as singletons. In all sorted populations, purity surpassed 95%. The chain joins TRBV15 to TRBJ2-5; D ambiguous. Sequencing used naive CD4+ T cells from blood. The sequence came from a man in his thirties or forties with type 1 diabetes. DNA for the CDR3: TGTGCCACCAGCAGAGATAAGCAGCGCCAAGAGACCCAGTACTTC. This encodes CATSRDKQRQETQYF.